A single sample is the source of the 23 T cell receptor beta chains below, sequenced in a study of breast tumors, draining lymph nodes, adjacent tissues. The lymph nodes were axillary draining lymph nodes from breast cancer patients. TCRdb redid the calling of the multiplex PCR reads with MiXCR, one entry per CDR3 protein. The table includes more than 85,000 distinct CDR3 sequences, approximately 22% detected once. Sequencing was done on a sample of axillary lymph node tissue. All receptors come from a female donor with breast cancer. Some clones in this sample may be carry-over from other donors' samples.

This clonotype was counted a few times. The gene calls are TRBV20-1 and TRBJ1-1; 7 bases line up with TRBD1. The CDR3 has 14 residues. CDR1 and CDR2 from the germline V gene are DFQATT and SNEGSKA (reference sequence). Unmatched junction bases numbered 4, after V lost 3 bases and J lost 0 bases. CDR3 region: CSARGGQLNTEAFF. In DNA, the CDR3 is TGCAGTGCTAGGGGGGGACAGTTGAACACTGAAGCTTTCTTT.

As for this clonotype: A clone one base away is much larger, so this may be a read error. The chain combines TRBV2 with TRBJ1-5, with D maybe TRBD1 (5 bases). Looked up from germline, CDR1 is SNHLY and CDR2 is FYNNEI. The CDR3 sequence is 15 residues long. The V end lost 2 bases, the J end lost 9 bases, and 17 bases lay between the germline ends. This chain's CDR3 is CASSEWIRGLRPQHF. DNA for the CDR3: TGTGCCAGCAGTGAATGGATAAGGGGTCTTCGGCCCCAGCATTTT.

The chain combines TRBV6-6 with TRBJ2-2, with D perhaps assigned TRBD1 or TRBD2 (5 bases each). In germline, CDR1 is MNHNY, CDR2 SVGAGI (reference sequence). V lost 2 bases and J 7 bases, leaving 11 bases between the germline ends. CDR3 size: 14 residues. The CDR3 reads CASSYRRQGGELFF. The DNA of the CDR3 is TGTGCCAGCAGTTACCGGAGGCAGGGCGGGGAGCTGTTTTTT.

The gene calls are TRBV9 and TRBJ2-2; D gene uncertain. This CDR3 has 14 amino acids. Trimming took off 4 bases at V and 5 bases at J, with 12 bases between the two ends. Germline loops: CDR1 SGDLS, CDR2 YYNGEE. The chain's CDR3 is CASSPRFGTGELFF. DNA for the CDR3: TGTGCCAGCAGCCCCCGCTTTGGAACCGGGGAGCTGTTTTTT.

A note on this clonotype: A much larger clone is a single base away; this may be a read error. This sequence joins TRBV19 and TRBJ2-1; D is undetermined. CDR3 length: 16 residues. V shed 3 bases and J shed 4 bases, with 16 bases lying between them. Germline V gives CDR1 LNHDA, CDR2 SQIVND (reference sequence). CDR3 residues: CASSIDPAERYNEQFF. The CDR3 region has the DNA TGTGCCAGTAGTATCGATCCAGCAGAACGGTACAATGAGCAGTTCTTC. Based on the CDR3 plus reference TRBV19 and TRBJ2-1, the full variable domain is DGGITQSPKYLFRKEGQNVTLSCEQNLNHDAMYWYRQDPGQGLRLIYYSQIVNDFQKGDIAEGYSVSREKKESFPLTVTSAQKNPTAFYLCASSIDPAERYNEQFFGPGTRLTVL.

This clonotype was found many times. The chain employs TRBV4-2 and TRBJ1-4; possibly TRBD1 for D (6 bases). CDR1 is LGHNA and CDR2 is YNFKEQ in the germline V gene. There are 16 residues in the CDR3. The V gene lost 3 bases and the J gene lost 7 bases, with 18 bases spanning the gap. CDR3 residues: CASSQHQGIPGEKLFF. The CDR3, as DNA: TGTGCCAGCAGCCAGCACCAGGGGATCCCTGGTGAAAAACTGTTTTTT.

At least ten counts were recorded for this clonotype. The V gene is TRBV6-1, the J gene TRBJ2-7; 9 nucleotides agree with TRBD1. The CDR3 runs to 14 residues. J gave up 3 bases and V 6 bases, and 6 bases lay outside the gene matches. Per germline, CDR1 MNHNS and CDR2 SASEGT. CDR3: CASSPGQGLYEQYF. The CDR3 DNA is TGTGCCAGCAGCCCGGGACAGGGCCTCTACGAGCAGTACTTC.

This clonotype appeared a few times. This chain connects TRBV28 to TRBJ2-7, with 9 bases identical to TRBD1. This CDR3 has 16 amino acids. From germline, CDR1 is MDHEN and CDR2 SYDVKM. V lost 5 bases to trimming and J lost 1 base; unmatched junction nucleotides: 9. CDR3 region: CASSLMEGTGSYEQYF. In DNA, the CDR3 is TGTGCCAGCAGTCTTATGGAAGGGACAGGGTCCTACGAGCAGTACTTC.

There are many counts of this clonotype. This rearrangement joins TRBV6-1 to TRBJ2-1; possibly TRBD2 for D (5 bases). The CDR3 runs to 13 residues. V lost 10 bases and J 10 bases, leaving 20 bases between the germline ends. The germline gives CDR1 MNHNS, CDR2 SASEGT. CDR3 amino acids: CATRRARVVEQFF. CDR3 sequence (DNA): TGTGCCACCCGGCGGGCCCGAGTTGTGGAGCAGTTCTTC.

This clonotype appeared many times. The V and J genes are TRBV29-1 and TRBJ2-5; no reliable D call. Deletions cut 7 bases from V and 1 base from J, with 7 bases between. The CDR3 totals 11 residues. Germline V CDR1 and CDR2: SQVTM, ANQGSEA. CDR3 nucleotide sequence: TGCAGCGCCGAAACCCAAGAGACCCAGTACTTC. This encodes CSAETQETQYF.

The chain recombines TRBV30 with TRBJ2-5, with D possibly being TRBD1 or TRBD2 (5 bases each). Germline V CDR1 and CDR2: GTSNPN, SVGIG (reference sequence). V lost 4 bases and J 0 bases, leaving 15 bases between the germline ends. The CDR3 is made up of 15 amino acids. This CDR3 is CAWNPRGEDQETQYF. The CDR3 region has the DNA TGTGCCTGGAACCCAAGAGGGGAAGACCAAGAGACCCAGTACTTC.

This clonotype was seen once. The chain uses TRBV7-2 and TRBJ1-1; TRBD1 is a possible D gene (5 bases). Germline CDR1 SGHTA, CDR2 FQGNSA. Trimming stripped 7 bases from V and 3 bases from J, with 12 bases between. The CDR3 has 13 residues. CDR3 sequence: CASTRGRYTEAFF. The CDR3 region has the DNA TGTGCCAGCACCCGGGGACGGTACACTGAAGCTTTCTTT.

This clonotype was picked up many times. The rearrangement uses TRBV28 and TRBJ1-5, with D perhaps TRBD1 (5 bases). CDR3 length: 15 amino acids. V was cut by 4 bases and J by 2 bases, with 12 bases left in between. Per germline, CDR1 MDHEN and CDR2 SYDVKM. This CDR3 reads CASSSSGSGNQPQHF. The CDR3 DNA reads as TGTGCCAGCAGTTCTTCAGGGAGTGGCAATCAGCCCCAGCATTTT.

This clonotype was seen at least ten times. This chain links TRBV7-6 with TRBJ2-5, with 7 bases fitting TRBD2. CDR3 length: 15 amino acids. Trimming removed 6 bases from V and 5 bases from J; junction bases left unmatched: 12. Per the germline V gene, CDR1 is SGHVS and CDR2 is FNYEAQ. CDR3 protein: CASSLNRDGRETQYF. DNA of the CDR3: TGTGCCAGCAGTTTAAATCGGGACGGGAGGGAGACCCAGTACTTC.

This clonotype was recorded many times. The V gene is TRBV7-9, the J gene TRBJ2-1; D is uncertain. V was cut by 1 base and J by 6 bases, with 16 bases left in between. Germline lookup yields CDR1 SEHNR and CDR2 FQNEAQ (reference sequence). The CDR3 runs 16 residues. The CDR3 is CASSLVAADLPNEQFF. The CDR3 coding sequence is TGTGCCAGCAGCTTAGTTGCGGCAGACTTACCCAATGAGCAGTTCTTC.

The sample holds many counts of this clonotype. This chain links TRBV6-5 with TRBJ2-3, with TRBD2 matching over 8 bases. The CDR3 runs 14 residues. Trimming at V came to 6 bases and at J to 0 bases, leaving 2 bases not matched to a gene. The V gene's germline CDR1 is MNHEY and CDR2 SVGAGI. The CDR3 nucleotides are TGTGCCAGCAGATTAGCGGGGAGCACAGATACGCAGTATTTT. Translated: CASRLAGSTDTQYF.

At least ten counts were recorded for this clonotype. The genes are TRBV9 and TRBJ2-7, with D maybe TRBD2 (5 bases). V was shortened by 4 bases and J by 9 bases, with 26 bases between the two germline ends. The CDR3 runs 16 residues. CDR1 is SGDLS and CDR2 is YYNGEE in the germline V gene. CDR3 in amino acids: CASSSSWQREPGGQYF. Written as DNA, the CDR3 is TGTGCCAGCAGCTCCAGTTGGCAGCGAGAGCCTGGAGGGCAGTACTTC.

The CDR3 sequence is CSVDDSQGIQYF. Written as DNA, the CDR3 is TGCAGCGTTGATGACAGTCAAGGGATTCAGTACTTC. The chain joins TRBV29-1 to TRBJ2-4; TRBD1 might be the D (5 bases). The CDR3 totals 12 residues. The V end was cut by 3 bases, the J end by 10 bases, with 13 bases between. CDR1 is SQVTM, CDR2 ANQGSEA, per germline.

This clonotype appeared many times. V is TRBV12-3 or TRBV12-4 and J is TRBJ1-6; 7 positions match TRBD1. The CDR3 length is 15 residues. Losses at the gene ends were 5 bases for V and 7 bases for J; bases not matched to a gene: 8. DNA for the CDR3: TGTGCCAGCAGTCCCCGACAGGGTTTGAATTCACCCCTCCACTTT. Translating gives CASSPRQGLNSPLHF.

This CDR3 is CAISGTGYEQYF. The CDR3 nucleotides are TGTGCCATCAGTGGGACAGGCTACGAGCAGTACTTC. The chain carries TRBV10-3 and TRBJ2-7; 7 bases map to TRBD1. Germline CDR1 and CDR2: ENHRY and SYGVKD. V trimming: 4 bases; J trimming: 3 bases; junction bases outside the gene matches: 0. CDR3 length: 12 residues.

This clonotype was detected many times. This chain uses TRBV9 with TRBJ1-3; 7 bases match TRBD1. The length of the CDR3 is 18 residues. V lost 1 base, J lost 3 bases, and 13 bases stayed unmatched. Germline CDR1 and CDR2: SGDLS and YYNGEE. In DNA, the CDR3 is TGTGCCAGCAGCGTAACCCCAGGGGGTGGCAGGGTTGGAAACACCATATATTTT. It translates to CASSVTPGGGRVGNTIYF. The complete variable domain, with remaining parts taken from reference TRBV9 and TRBJ1-3, reads DSGVTQTPKHLITATGQRVTLRCSPRSGDLSVYWYQQSLDQGLQFLIQYYNGEERAKGNILERFSAQQFPDLHSELNLSSLELGDSALYFCASSVTPGGGRVGNTIYFGEGSWLTVV.

As concerns this clonotype: Since a much larger clone is just one base distant, this may be a read error. The J gene is TRBJ1-5, the V gene TRBV5-1; D is unresolved. The CDR3 covers 14 residues. Germline V gene lookup returns CDR1 SGHRS and CDR2 YFSETQ. CDR3: CASSLEPHNQLQHF. The CDR3 region has the DNA TGCGCCAGCAGCTTGGAACCCCACAATCAGCTCCAGCATTTT.

On this clonotype: The conserved phenylalanine or tryptophan normally closing the CDR3 is absent here, so this likely arose from a read error. The chain is built from TRBV7-6 and TRBJ2-7; TRBD2 agrees at 11 bases. Germline-derived CDR1 and CDR2 are SGHVS and FNYEAQ. V lost 4 bases, J lost 0 bases, and 5 bases stayed unmatched. This CDR3 region has 16 residues. The CDR3 is CASSSGTSGSSYEQYS. The CDR3, as DNA: TGTGCCAGCAGCTCTGGAACTAGCGGGAGCTCCTACGAGCAGTACTCC.